Shown below are 23 T cell receptor beta chains from a single sample sequenced in a study of response to subunit inactivated influenza vaccine. TCRdb re-called the RT-PCR reads with MiXCR, one entry per CDR3 protein. The sample lists about 780,000 distinct CDR3 sequences, around a sixth seen once, with roughly a tenth in the top ten. Source: PBMCs from blood, taken about 5 days after vaccination. The receptors were gathered from a man aged 45 to 65 who received an inactivated influenza vaccine.

This clonotype occurred a few times. The V gene is TRBV4-3, the J gene TRBJ2-3; TRBD1 is a possible D gene (6 bases). Trimming took off 4 bases at V and 2 bases at J, with 10 bases between the two ends. This CDR3 comprises 14 residues. The germline V gene encodes CDR1 LGHNA and CDR2 YSLEER. The CDR3 DNA reads TGCGCCAGCAGCCGCAGGGGATCCACAGATACGCAGTATTTT. This gives the protein CASSRRGSTDTQYF.

This clonotype was detected ten times or more. The rearrangement links TRBV27 to TRBJ2-3; no clear D gene. The ends were cut back, 2 bases at V and 3 bases at J, with 9 bases in the middle. The CDR3 length is 14 residues. CDR1 is MNHEY and CDR2 is SMNVEV in the germline V gene (reference sequence). As DNA, the CDR3 is TGTGCCAGCAGTTTAAGTTGGGGAACAGATACGCAGTATTTT. Translated: CASSLSWGTDTQYF.

The chain has TRBV19 and TRBJ2-7; TRBD2 might be the D (5 bases). Per germline, CDR1 LNHDA and CDR2 SQIVND (reference sequence). The CDR3 has 15 amino acids. Trimming removed 3 bases at V and 6 bases at J, with 18 bases between. The CDR3 sequence is CASSIGGPFPLEQYF. CDR3 DNA: TGTGCCAGTAGTATCGGAGGCCCCTTCCCCCTCGAGCAGTACTTC.

The chain is built from TRBV2 and TRBJ1-1, with 7 bases lining up with TRBD1. V dropped 7 bases and J dropped 10; count of bases not matched to a gene: 9. In germline, CDR1 is SNHLY, CDR2 FYNNEI. The CDR3 is made up of 12 amino acids. In nucleotides, the CDR3 is TGTGCCAGCATCCAGGGGGAGGTCGGAGCTTTCTTT. Translation gives CASIQGEVGAFF.

The CDR3 bases are TGTGCCAGCAATGACAGGGCGCTCTACGAGCAGTACTTC. Translation gives CASNDRALYEQYF. The chain joins TRBV6-2 or TRBV6-3 to TRBJ2-7, with 7 bases identical to TRBD1. CDR3 length: 13 amino acids. J lost 3 bases, V lost 7 bases, and 6 bases had no gene match. Germline V gene data show CDR1 as MNHEY and CDR2 as SVGEGT.

In this sample, this clonotype turned up many times. This CDR3 is CASSLDGPGELFF. CDR3 DNA: TGTGCCAGCAGCTTGGACGGACCCGGGGAGCTGTTTTTT. The V gene is TRBV7-6, the J gene TRBJ2-2; D remains ambiguous. V was shortened by 3 bases and J by 6 bases, with 8 bases between the two germline ends. From germline, CDR1 is SGHVS and CDR2 FNYEAQ. The CDR3 consists of 13 residues.

This clonotype was seen at least ten times. This chain uses TRBV7-2 with TRBJ2-1; tentative D call: TRBD1 (5 bases). V was pared by 5 bases and J by 4 bases, with 9 bases between. Germline CDR1 and CDR2: SGHTA and FQGNSA. The CDR3 sequence is 13 residues long. CDR3 DNA sequence: TGTGCCAGCAGCCCTACAGGATACAATGAGCAGTTCTTC. Translating gives CASSPTGYNEQFF.

The gene calls are TRBV6-2 or TRBV6-3 and TRBJ2-1; D tentatively fits TRBD1 or TRBD2 (5 bases each). V gave up 7 bases and J gave up 4 bases, with 11 bases separating them. Germline CDR1 reads MNHEY; CDR2 reads SVGEGT. The CDR3 runs to 13 residues. The DNA of the CDR3 is TGTGCCAGCACTGGGACGGGGTACAATGAGCAGTTCTTC. Residues: CASTGTGYNEQFF.

The chain joins TRBV5-1 to TRBJ2-7; D not resolved. The V end lost 0 bases, the J end lost 0 bases, and 13 bases lay between the germline ends. This CDR3 contains 16 residues. Germline lookup yields CDR1 SGHRS and CDR2 YFSETQ. This CDR3 is CASSLAPTRSSYEQYF. The CDR3 coding sequence is TGCGCCAGCAGCTTGGCCCCCACACGGAGCTCCTACGAGCAGTACTTC. The variable domain in full, completed from reference TRBV5-1 and TRBJ2-7, reads KAGVTQTPRYLIKTRGQQVTLSCSPISGHRSVSWYQQTPGQGLQFLFEYFSETQRNKGNFPGRFSGRQFSNSRSEMNVSTLELGDSALYLCASSLAPTRSSYEQYFGPGTRLTVT.

This clonotype was picked up a small number of times. The rearrangement joins TRBV20-1 to TRBJ2-7, with 10 bases matching TRBD1. The germline V gene encodes CDR1 DFQATT and CDR2 SNEGSKA (reference sequence). The CDR3 totals 14 residues. Trimming took 6 bases from V and 3 from J; bases not matched to a gene: 8. The CDR3 region is CSARPGQGVYEQYF. The CDR3 DNA sequence: TGCAGTGCGCGTCCCGGACAGGGGGTCTACGAGCAGTACTTC.

The chain has TRBV5-1 and TRBJ1-1, with 7 positions matching TRBD1. The CDR3 spans 14 residues. With 4 bases clipped from V and 1 base from J, the junction kept 4 bases outside the gene matches. Germline V gene data show CDR1 as SGHRS and CDR2 as YFSETQ. DNA of the CDR3: TGCGCCAGCAGCCGGGACAGCAGGAACACTGAAGCTTTCTTT. This codes for CASSRDSRNTEAFF.

This clonotype was seen more than once but under ten times. The chain recombines TRBV28 with TRBJ2-7, with 10 positions matching TRBD1. The junction had 5 bases not matched to a gene; V was cut back by 2 bases and J by 7 bases. Germline-derived CDR1 and CDR2 are MDHEN and SYDVKM. The CDR3 totals 14 residues. The CDR3 DNA sequence: TGTGCCAGCAGTTTAGGACAGGGGGGTTGGGAGCAGTACTTC. This sequence encodes CASSLGQGGWEQYF.

This clonotype was picked up many times. The gene calls are TRBV4-3 and TRBJ2-7; D is unclear. The germline V gene has CDR1 LGHNA and CDR2 YSLEER. This CDR3 comprises 12 residues. V lost 0 bases to trimming and J lost 8 bases, with 8 bases between them. CDR3 bases: TGCGCCAGCAGCCAAGATGCGGCTAAGCAGTACTTC. Protein sequence: CASSQDAAKQYF.

This clonotype was counted only a few times. V usage is TRBV2 and J usage is TRBJ2-6; D may be TRBD2 (6 bases). The germline gives CDR1 SNHLY, CDR2 FYNNEI. This CDR3 has 16 residues. Trimming took 8 bases from V and 5 from J, leaving 19 bases between them. CDR3 amino acids: CASSAPSVGWANVLTF. CDR3 nucleotides: TGTGCCAGCTCCGCACCTAGCGTTGGCTGGGCCAACGTCCTGACTTTC.

This clonotype was seen more than once but under ten times. This chain links TRBV5-1 with TRBJ2-5, with D possibly TRBD1 on 6 matching bases. This CDR3 has 14 amino acids. Trimming took 7 bases from V and 5 from J, leaving 18 bases between them. Germline CDR1 is SGHRS and CDR2 is YFSETQ. CDR3 bases: TGCGCCAGCTCAGGGGAGTCCGGTTACGAGACCCAGTACTTC. Translating gives CASSGESGYETQYF.

This chain connects TRBV4-1 to TRBJ1-4; TRBD1 agrees at 8 bases. Germline assignment: CDR1 MGHRA and CDR2 YSYEKL. Unmatched junction bases numbered 9, after V lost 6 bases and J lost 0 bases. This CDR3 comprises 17 residues. CDR3 DNA: TGCGCCAGCAGAAAGCGGGCAGGGGGCGCAACTAATGAAAAACTGTTTTTT. Amino acids: CASRKRAGGATNEKLFF.

The rearrangement joins TRBV7-6 to TRBJ2-5; possibly TRBD2 for D (7 bases). The CDR3 extends over 19 amino acids. The V and J ends lost 5 bases and 4 bases respectively, with 29 bases between them. Germline V gene sequence: CDR1 SGHVS, CDR2 FNYEAQ. For the CDR3, the DNA is TGTGCCAGCAGCACACATTCGGATATTGGGAGGGACAAAGGAGAGACCCAGTACTTC. Amino acid sequence: CASSTHSDIGRDKGETQYF.

The chain joins TRBV10-3 to TRBJ2-3; tentatively, D is TRBD2 (6 bases). The V gene's germline CDR1 is ENHRY and CDR2 SYGVKD. Trimming removed 4 bases from V and 1 base from J, with 15 bases in between. This CDR3 contains 16 residues. CDR3 amino acids: CAISGARRAGTDTQYF. In nucleotides, the CDR3 is TGTGCCATCAGTGGTGCCAGGAGGGCGGGCACAGATACGCAGTATTTT.

CDR3 region: CASSFGPIILANVLTF. The CDR3 DNA sequence: TGCGCCAGCAGCTTTGGACCAATCATCTTGGCCAACGTCCTGACTTTC. V is TRBV5-1 and J is TRBJ2-6; no clear D. V shed 2 bases and J shed 6 bases, with 15 bases lying between them. CDR1 and CDR2 from the germline V gene are SGHRS and YFSETQ. The CDR3 covers 16 residues.

This clonotype was seen more than once but under ten times. This chain uses TRBV20-1 with TRBJ2-6; 8 positions agree with TRBD1. Germline V gene data show CDR1 as DFQATT and CDR2 as SNEGSKA (reference sequence). With 7 bases clipped from V and 0 bases from J, the junction kept 8 bases outside the gene matches. The CDR3 covers 16 residues. The CDR3 bases are TGCAGTGTGCACAGGGGGTACTCCTCTGGGGCCAACGTCCTGACTTTC. The encoded protein is CSVHRGYSSGANVLTF.

This clonotype was seen a few times. The genes are TRBV6-2 or TRBV6-3 and TRBJ1-2; maybe TRBD1 (5 bases). CDR3 length: 18 amino acids. Trimming removed 0 bases from V and 2 bases from J, with 19 bases in between. Per germline, CDR1 MNHEY and CDR2 SVGEGT. CDR3 sequence reads: CASSYSTFERGHNYGYTF. CDR3 sequence (DNA): TGTGCCAGCAGTTACTCGACTTTTGAACGCGGACACAACTATGGCTACACCTTC.

This clonotype appeared a few times. The V and J genes are TRBV18 and TRBJ2-3; 10 nucleotides match TRBD1. This CDR3 comprises 17 residues. Trimming at V came to 3 bases and at J to 6 bases, leaving 12 bases not matched to a gene. In germline, CDR1 is KGHSH, CDR2 LQKENI. The CDR3 spells CASSPNHRDRGVDTQYF. CDR3 DNA sequence: TGTGCCAGCTCACCGAATCACCGGGACAGGGGTGTGGATACGCAGTATTTT.

This chain connects TRBV11-2 to TRBJ1-1; TRBD1 might be the D (5 bases). The CDR3 length is 13 residues. Germline CDR1 reads SGHAT; CDR2 reads FQNNGV. V was pared by 6 bases and J by 4 bases, with 12 bases between. In DNA form, the CDR3 reads TGTGCCAGCAGAATAGGGAGGGGCACTGAAGCTTTCTTT. Translated, it gives CASRIGRGTEAFF.